This T cell receptor (beta chain) was sequenced in a study of blood T cell repertoires in COVID-19. About the study: In each case, the material was cDNA or gDNA derived from T cells, B-cell-depleted T cells, or PBMCs.

Germline loops: CDR1 GTSNPN, CDR2 SVGIG (reference sequence). Trimming pared 2 bases from V and 7 bases from J, leaving 17 bases between. The CDR3 spans 14 residues. Using immunoSEQ multiplex PCR, the repertoire was profiled, and TCRdb retains in-frame clones only, with some absent. The data show some 390,000 clones, with around nine tenths seen just once and 3% held by the top ten. This clone showed up just once. What was sequenced was peripheral blood. The rearrangement links TRBV30 to TRBJ1-1; D gene unclear. The receptor's source is a human donor in a cohort sampled during active COVID-19. CDR3 nucleotide sequence: TGTGCCTGGAGTTACCCCGTTGAGGGTGTTGAAGCTTTCTTT. Translation: CAWSYPVEGVEAFF.